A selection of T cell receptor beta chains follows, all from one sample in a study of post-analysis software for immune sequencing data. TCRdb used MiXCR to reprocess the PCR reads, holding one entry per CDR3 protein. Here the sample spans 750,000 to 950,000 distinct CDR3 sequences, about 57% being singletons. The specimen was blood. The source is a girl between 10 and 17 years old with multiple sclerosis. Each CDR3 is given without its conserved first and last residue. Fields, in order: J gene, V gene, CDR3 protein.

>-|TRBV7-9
ASSLSSLAGLPYEQY
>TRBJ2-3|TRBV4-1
ASSHPDRAKDTQY
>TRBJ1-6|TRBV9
ASSDRTASNNSPLH
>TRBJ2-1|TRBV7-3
ASSPGQTPPHNEQF
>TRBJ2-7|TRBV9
ASSTLQGNVDEQY
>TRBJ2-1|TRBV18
ASSDSRRVVNNEQF
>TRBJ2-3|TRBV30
AWTGMGGTQY
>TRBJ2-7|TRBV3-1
ASSQRTSGPYEQY
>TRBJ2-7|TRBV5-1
ASRVSLADSYEQY
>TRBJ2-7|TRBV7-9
ASSRGLAAFSYEQY
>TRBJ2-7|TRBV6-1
ASSEVGGPTYEQY
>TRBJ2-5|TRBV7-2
ASSLLQTAETQY
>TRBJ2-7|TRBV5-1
ASSLVVTGKQY
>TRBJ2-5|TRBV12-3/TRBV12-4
ASSFGVGGQETQY
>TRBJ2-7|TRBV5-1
ASSLGLAGVAEQY
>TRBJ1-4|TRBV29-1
SVGDRASGKLF
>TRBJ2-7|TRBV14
ASSPGFRDYEQY
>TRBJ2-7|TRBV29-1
SVDPRGAGNEQY
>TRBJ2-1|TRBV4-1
ASSQEQDRDPF
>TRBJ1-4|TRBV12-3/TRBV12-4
ASRPTGTGTTNEKLF
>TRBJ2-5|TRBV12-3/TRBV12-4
ASSPGINVQETQY
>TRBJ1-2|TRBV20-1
SASSTLQNGYT
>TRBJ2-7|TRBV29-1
SAGTGDIYEQY
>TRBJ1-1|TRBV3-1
ASSQLHANTEAF
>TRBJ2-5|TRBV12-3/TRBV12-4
ASTERGVETQY
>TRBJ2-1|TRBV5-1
ASSRGGKLEVGEQF
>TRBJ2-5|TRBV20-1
SPNAARASGARKETQY
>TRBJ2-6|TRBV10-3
ASQGSYSGANVLT
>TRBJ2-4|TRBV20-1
SASGEGNIQY
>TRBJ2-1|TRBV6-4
ASSDSFNEQF
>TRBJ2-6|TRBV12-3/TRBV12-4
ASSLRSQGSSGANVLT
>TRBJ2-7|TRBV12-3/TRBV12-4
ASSSHTQGVGEQY
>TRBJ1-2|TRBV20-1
SASRGIGGYT
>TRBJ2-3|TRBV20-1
SARDEVKGGATDTQY
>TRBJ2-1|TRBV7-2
ASSKEGLAGTGEQF
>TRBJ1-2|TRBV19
ASSGQGSNYGYT
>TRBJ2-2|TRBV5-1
ASSSLTSGGNTGELF
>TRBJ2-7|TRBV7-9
ASRGNDHGQY
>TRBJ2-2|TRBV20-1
SASGSPGELF
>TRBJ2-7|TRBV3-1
ASSQLYEQY
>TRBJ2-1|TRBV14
ASSVQPGGRGNEQF
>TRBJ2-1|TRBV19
ASSIDFDWKSTYNEQF
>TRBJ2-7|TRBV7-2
ASSLAASATYEQY
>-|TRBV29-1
SVAQRNEQY
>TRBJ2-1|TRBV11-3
ASSARDRGGNNEQF
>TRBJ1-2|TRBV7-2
ASSPRDRYGYT
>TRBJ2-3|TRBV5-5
ASSLPGQGRDTQY
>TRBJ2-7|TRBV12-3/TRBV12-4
ASSSGTGVYEQY
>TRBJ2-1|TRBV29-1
SVEDLFSPGTSGRAVYNEQF
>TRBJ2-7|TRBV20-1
SASGTGNEQY
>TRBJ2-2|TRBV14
ASSQGETPTGELF